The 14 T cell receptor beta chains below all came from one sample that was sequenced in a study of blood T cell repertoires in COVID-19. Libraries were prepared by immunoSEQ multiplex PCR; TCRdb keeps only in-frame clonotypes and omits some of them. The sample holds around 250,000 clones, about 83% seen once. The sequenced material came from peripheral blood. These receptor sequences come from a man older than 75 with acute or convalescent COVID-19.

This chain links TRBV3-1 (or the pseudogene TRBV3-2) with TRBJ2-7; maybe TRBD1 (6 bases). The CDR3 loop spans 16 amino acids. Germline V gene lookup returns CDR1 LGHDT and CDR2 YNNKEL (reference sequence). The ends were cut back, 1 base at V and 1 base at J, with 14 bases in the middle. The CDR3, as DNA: TGTGCCAGCAGCCAAGGTGCTGGGCAGGGGTCCTACGAGCAGTACTTC. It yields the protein CASSQGAGQGSYEQYF.

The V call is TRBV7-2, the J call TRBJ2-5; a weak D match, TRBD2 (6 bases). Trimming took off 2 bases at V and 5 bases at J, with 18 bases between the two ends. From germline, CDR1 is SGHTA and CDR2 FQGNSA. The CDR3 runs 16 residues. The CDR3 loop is CASSLTAGGGFETQYF. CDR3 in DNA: TGTGCCAGCAGCTTAACTGCCGGGGGTGGATTCGAGACCCAGTACTTC. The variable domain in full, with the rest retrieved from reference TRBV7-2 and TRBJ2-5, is GAGVSQSPSNKVTEKGKDVELRCDPISGHTALYWYRQSLGQGLEFLIYFQGNSAPDKSGLPSDRFSAERTGGSVSTLTIQRTQQEDSAVYLCASSLTAGGGFETQYFGPGTRLLVL.

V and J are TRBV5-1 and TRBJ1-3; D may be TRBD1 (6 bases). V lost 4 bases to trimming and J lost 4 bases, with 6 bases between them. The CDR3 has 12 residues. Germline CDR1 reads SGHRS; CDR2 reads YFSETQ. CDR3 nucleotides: TGCGCCAGCAGCGACAGGGGAAACACCATATATTTT. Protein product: CASSDRGNTIYF.

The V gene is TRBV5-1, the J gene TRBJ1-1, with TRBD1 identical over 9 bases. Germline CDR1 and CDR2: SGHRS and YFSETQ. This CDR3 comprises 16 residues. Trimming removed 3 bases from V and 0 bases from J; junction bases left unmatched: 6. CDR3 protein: CASSSLGQGLNTEAFF. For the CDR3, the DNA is TGCGCCAGCAGCTCCCTAGGACAGGGGCTGAACACTGAAGCTTTCTTT.

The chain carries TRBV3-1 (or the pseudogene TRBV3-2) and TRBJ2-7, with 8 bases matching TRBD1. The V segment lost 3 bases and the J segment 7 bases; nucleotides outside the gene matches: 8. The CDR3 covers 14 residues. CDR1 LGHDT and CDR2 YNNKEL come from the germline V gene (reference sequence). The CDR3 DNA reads TGTGCCAGCAGCCACTGGACAGGGTCGGGGGAGCAGTACTTC. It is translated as CASSHWTGSGEQYF.

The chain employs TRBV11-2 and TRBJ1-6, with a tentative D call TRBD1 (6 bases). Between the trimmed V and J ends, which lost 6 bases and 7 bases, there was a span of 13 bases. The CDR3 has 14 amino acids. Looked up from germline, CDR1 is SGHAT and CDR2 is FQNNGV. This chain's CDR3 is CASRLGDTNSPLHF. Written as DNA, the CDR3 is TGTGCCAGCAGACTAGGGGACACGAATTCACCCCTCCACTTT.

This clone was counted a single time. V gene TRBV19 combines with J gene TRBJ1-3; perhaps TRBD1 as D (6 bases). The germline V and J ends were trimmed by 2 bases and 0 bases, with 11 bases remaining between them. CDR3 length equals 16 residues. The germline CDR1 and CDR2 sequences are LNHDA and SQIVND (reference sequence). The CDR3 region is CASSIQTGLSGNTIYF. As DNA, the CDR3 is TGTGCCAGTAGTATACAGACAGGACTCTCTGGAAACACCATATATTTT.

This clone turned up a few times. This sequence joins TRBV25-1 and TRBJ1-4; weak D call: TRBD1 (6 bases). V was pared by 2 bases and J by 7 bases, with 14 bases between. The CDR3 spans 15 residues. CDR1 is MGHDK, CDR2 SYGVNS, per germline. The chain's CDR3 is CASSETGTTSEKLFF. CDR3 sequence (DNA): TGTGCCAGCAGTGAAACCGGGACAACAAGTGAAAAACTGTTTTTT.

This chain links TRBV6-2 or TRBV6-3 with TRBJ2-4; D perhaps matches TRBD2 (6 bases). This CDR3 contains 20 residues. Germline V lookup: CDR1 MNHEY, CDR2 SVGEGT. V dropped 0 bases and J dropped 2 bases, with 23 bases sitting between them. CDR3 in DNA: TGTGCCAGCAGTTACTCGCAAAGGCCCATGGGGGGAACGACCAAAAACATTCAGTACTTC. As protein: CASSYSQRPMGGTTKNIQYF.

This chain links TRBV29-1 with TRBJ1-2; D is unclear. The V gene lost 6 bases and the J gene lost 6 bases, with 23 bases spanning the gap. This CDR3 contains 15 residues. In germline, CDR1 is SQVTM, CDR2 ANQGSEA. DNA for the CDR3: TGCAGCGTCCAACCCCACGGACGGAGGGATAATGGCTACACCTTC. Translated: CSVQPHGRRDNGYTF. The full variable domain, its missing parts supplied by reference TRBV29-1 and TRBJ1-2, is SAVISQKPSRDICQRGTSLTIQCQVDSQVTMMFWYRQQPGQSLTLIATANQGSEATYESGFVIDKFPISRPNLTFSTLTVSNMSPEDSSIYLCSVQPHGRRDNGYTFGSGTRLTVV.

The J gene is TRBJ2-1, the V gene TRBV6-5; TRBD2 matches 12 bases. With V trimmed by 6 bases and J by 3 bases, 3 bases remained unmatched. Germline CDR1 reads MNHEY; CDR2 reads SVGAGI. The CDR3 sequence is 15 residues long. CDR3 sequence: CASRPGLAGYNEQFF. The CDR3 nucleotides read TGTGCCAGCAGACCGGGACTAGCGGGCTACAATGAGCAGTTCTTC.

Written as DNA, the CDR3 is TGTGCCACCAGCAGAGGCCCCCCCGGACTTTACACCGGGGAGCTGTTTTTT. Translated, it gives CATSRGPPGLYTGELFF. This chain connects TRBV15 to TRBJ2-2; D perhaps matches TRBD2 (5 bases). The germline V gene has CDR1 LNHNV and CDR2 YYDKDF (reference sequence). This CDR3 is 17 amino acids long. With 1 base removed from V and 3 bases from J, the gap between germline ends came to 15 bases.

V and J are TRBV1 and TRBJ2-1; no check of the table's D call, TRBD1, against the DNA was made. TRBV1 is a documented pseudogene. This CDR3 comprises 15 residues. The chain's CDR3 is CTSSQVGMGQGEQFF. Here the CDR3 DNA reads TGCACCAGCAGCCAAGTGGGAATGGGACAGGGGGAACAGTTCTTC.

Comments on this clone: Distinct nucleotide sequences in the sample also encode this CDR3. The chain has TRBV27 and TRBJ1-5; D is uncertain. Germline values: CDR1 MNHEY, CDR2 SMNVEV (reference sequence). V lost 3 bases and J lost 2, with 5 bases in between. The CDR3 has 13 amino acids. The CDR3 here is CASSFGGNQPQHF. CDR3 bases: TGTGCCAGCAGTTTCGGGGGCAATCAGCCCCAGCATTTT.